The text below deals with one TCR beta chain. Its antigen is still unknown. The record originates from a study of T cells after yellow fever vaccination. Study findings and constraints: Overlap between CD4 and CD8 compartments was detected for a small share of clonotypes. The study found a weaker secondary response that peaked faster, day 5 versus 15.

The 5'RACE template-switching step produced TCR cDNA and added a universal primer site and UMIs. TCRdb used MiXCR to reprocess the 5' RACE reads, holding one entry per CDR3 protein. The sample contains about 320,000 distinct CDR3 sequences, around 4.5% of which appear only once. The TCR comes from a man younger than 35 who received the YFV17D yellow fever vaccine. This specimen was PBMCs, taken 15 days after the yellow fever booster vaccination.

CDR3 in DNA: TGTGCCAGCAGTTCCTCTAGCGGGGGGTTCACCGGGGAGCTGTTTTTT. This codes for CASSSSSGGFTGELFF. This rearrangement joins TRBV12-3 or TRBV12-4 to TRBJ2-2, with 11 bases that match TRBD2. V was pared by 4 bases and J by 4 bases, with 5 bases of the junction left unmatched. The CDR3 runs 16 residues.